This TCR beta chain was profiled in a study of blood T cell repertoires in COVID-19. Profiled with immunoSEQ multiplex PCR; TCRdb holds only in-frame clones, not every one. The repertoire includes under 150,000 clones, roughly 86% of them detected once, and approximately 10% sits in the top ten. The CDR3 has 15 residues. In germline, CDR1 is SGHTA, CDR2 FQGNSA. V gave up 3 bases and J gave up 4 bases, with 12 bases separating them. This sequence was found in a man aged 50-60 years with active or convalescent COVID-19. The V gene is TRBV7-2, the J gene TRBJ2-2; TRBD2 is a possible D gene (6 bases). Sequenced sample: peripheral blood. CDR3 residues: CASSFRSGLTGELFF. The CDR3 DNA sequence: TGTGCCAGCAGCTTCCGAAGCGGGCTCACCGGGGAGCTGTTTTTT. Complete variable domain (other parts from reference TRBV7-2 and TRBJ2-2): GAGVSQSPSNKVTEKGKDVELRCDPISGHTALYWYRQSLGQGLEFLIYFQGNSAPDKSGLPSDRFSAERTGGSVSTLTIQRTQQEDSAVYLCASSFRSGLTGELFFGEGSRLTVL.